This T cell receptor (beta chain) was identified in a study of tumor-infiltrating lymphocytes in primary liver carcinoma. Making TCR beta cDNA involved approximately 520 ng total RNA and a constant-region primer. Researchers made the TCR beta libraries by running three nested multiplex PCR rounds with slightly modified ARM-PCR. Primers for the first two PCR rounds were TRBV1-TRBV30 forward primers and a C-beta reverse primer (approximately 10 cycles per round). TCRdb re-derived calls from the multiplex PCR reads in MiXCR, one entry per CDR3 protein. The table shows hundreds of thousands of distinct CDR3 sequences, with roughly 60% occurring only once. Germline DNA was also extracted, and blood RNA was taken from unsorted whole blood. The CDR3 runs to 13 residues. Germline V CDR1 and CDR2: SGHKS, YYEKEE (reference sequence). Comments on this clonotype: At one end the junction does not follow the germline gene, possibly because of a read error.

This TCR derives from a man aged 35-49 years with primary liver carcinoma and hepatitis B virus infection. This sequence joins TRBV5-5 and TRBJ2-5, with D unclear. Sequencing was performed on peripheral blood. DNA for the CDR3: TGTGCCAGCAGCCTGGCCCTGAGAGAGGCCCAGTACTTC. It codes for CASSLALREAQYF.